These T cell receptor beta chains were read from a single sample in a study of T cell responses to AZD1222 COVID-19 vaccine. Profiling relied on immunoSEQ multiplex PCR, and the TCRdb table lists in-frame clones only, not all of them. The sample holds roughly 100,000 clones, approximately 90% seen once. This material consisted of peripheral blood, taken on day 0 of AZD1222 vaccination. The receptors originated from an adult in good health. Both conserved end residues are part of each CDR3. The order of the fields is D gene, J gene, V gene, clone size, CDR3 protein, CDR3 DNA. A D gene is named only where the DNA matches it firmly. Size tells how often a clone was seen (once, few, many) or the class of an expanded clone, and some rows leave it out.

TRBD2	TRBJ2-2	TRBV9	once	CASSPRTSGAPIGTGELFF	TGTGCCAGCAGCCCTCGGACTAGCGGGGCGCCTATAGGCACCGGGGAGCTGTTTTTT
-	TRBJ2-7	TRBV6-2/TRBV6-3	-	CASSYSPVRYSYEQYF	TGTGCCAGCAGTTACTCCCCCGTACGTTACTCCTACGAGCAGTACTTC
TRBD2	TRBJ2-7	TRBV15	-	CATSLTDITSGTPYEQYF	TGTGCCACCAGCCTCACTGACATCACTAGCGGAACTCCCTACGAGCAGTACTTC
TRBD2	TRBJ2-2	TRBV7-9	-	CASSPGLGLVGELFF	TGTGCCAGCAGCCCGGGACTAGGTCTGGTCGGGGAGCTGTTTTTT
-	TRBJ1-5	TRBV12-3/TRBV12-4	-	CASSFYRDQPQHF	TGTGCCAGCAGTTTTTACAGGGATCAGCCCCAGCATTTT
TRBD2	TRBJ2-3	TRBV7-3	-	CASSLAGGLGNTQYF	TGTGCCAGCAGCTTGGCGGGGGGTCTGGGGAATACGCAGTATTTT
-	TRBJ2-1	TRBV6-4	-	CASSANRYNEQFF	TGTGCCAGCAGTGCGAACAGGTACAATGAGCAGTTCTTC
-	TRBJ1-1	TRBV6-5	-	CAAHNTNTEAFF	TGTGCCGCACACAACACGAACACTGAAGCTTTCTTT
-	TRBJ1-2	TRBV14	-	CASSQDRGGNYGYTF	TGTGCCAGCAGCCAAGATCGGGGTGGTAACTATGGCTACACCTTC
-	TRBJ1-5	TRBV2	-	CASHGGSSNQPQHF	TGTGCCAGCCATGGGGGCAGTAGCAATCAGCCCCAGCATTTT
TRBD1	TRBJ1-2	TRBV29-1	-	CSARQGMGYGYTF	TGCAGCGCCCGACAGGGAATGGGGTATGGCTACACCTTC
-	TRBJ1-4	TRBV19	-	CASSGGRPWGEKLFF	TGTGCCAGTAGTGGCGGACGTCCCTGGGGTGAAAAACTGTTTTTT
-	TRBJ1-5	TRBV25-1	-	CASSDAGDQPQHF	TGTGCCAGCAGTGACGCAGGGGACCAGCCCCAGCATTTT
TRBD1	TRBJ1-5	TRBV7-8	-	CASSWSGQNTPQHF	TGTGCCAGCAGCTGGTCGGGACAGAATACGCCCCAGCATTTT
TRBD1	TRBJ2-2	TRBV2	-	CASSLDRDRPNTGELFF	TGTGCCAGCAGTCTCGACAGGGACCGACCGAACACCGGGGAGCTGTTTTTT
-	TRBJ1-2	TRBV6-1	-	CASSEAHFRGDGYTF	TGTGCCAGCAGTGAAGCGCATTTCAGGGGAGACGGCTACACCTTC
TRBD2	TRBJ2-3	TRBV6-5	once	CASLTSGGTDTQYF	TGTGCCAGTTTAACTAGCGGGGGCACAGATACGCAGTATTTT
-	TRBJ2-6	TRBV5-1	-	CASTPASWGANVLTF	TGCGCCAGCACCCCGGCTAGTTGGGGGGCCAACGTCCTGACTTTC
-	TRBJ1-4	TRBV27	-	CASSFGVGTNEKLFF	TGTGCCAGCAGTTTTGGCGTAGGGACTAATGAAAAACTGTTTTTT
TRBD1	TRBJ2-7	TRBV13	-	CASSSRTGREQYF	TGTGCCAGCAGCTCCCGGACAGGGCGAGAGCAGTACTTC
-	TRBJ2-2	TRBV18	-	CASSTYTDSAGELFF	TGTGCCAGCTCAACCTATACCGACAGTGCCGGGGAGCTGTTTTTT
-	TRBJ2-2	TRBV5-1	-	CASSLAPEITTGELFF	TGCGCCAGCAGCTTGGCGCCAGAGATTACCACCGGGGAGCTGTTTTTT
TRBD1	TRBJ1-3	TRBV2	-	CASSSDRGGLYTIYF	TGTGCCAGCAGTTCGGACAGGGGAGGGTTATACACCATATATTTT
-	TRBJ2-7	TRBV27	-	CASRGVSRTYEQYF	TGTGCCAGCAGGGGGGTTAGCCGGACCTACGAGCAGTACTTC
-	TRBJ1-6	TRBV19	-	CASSWSRANSPLHF	TGTGCCAGTAGTTGGTCCAGGGCTAATTCACCCCTCCACTTT
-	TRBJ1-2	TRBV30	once	CAWSGVGGHLGYTF	TGTGCCTGGAGTGGGGTCGGGGGGCATCTTGGCTACACCTTC